A selection of T cell receptor beta chains follows, all from one sample in a study of blood T cell repertoires in COVID-19. The repertoire was sequenced with immunoSEQ multiplex PCR; TCRdb's copy has only in-frame clones and lacks some. The table has 220,000 or so clones, 82% seen once; the top ten hold 3% to 4%. Source material: PBMCs or T cells enriched from blood (not recorded which). These receptors were taken from a woman aged 60-70 years who had recovered from COVID-19. CDR3s include the opening cysteine and the closing phenylalanine or tryptophan. A D gene is named only where the DNA matches it firmly. Expanded clones get a size class; other rows say once, few or many, or leave the size out.

d_call,j_call,clone_size,v_call,cdr3_aa,cdr3_nt
.,TRBJ2-1,.,TRBV18,CASSLPGRSSYNEQFF,TGTGCCAGCTCACTCCCAGGGAGGAGCTCCTACAATGAGCAGTTCTTC
.,TRBJ1-2,.,TRBV6-5,CASSNRDGYTF,TGTGCCAGCAGCAACAGGGACGGCTACACCTTC
TRBD1,TRBJ1-2,.,TRBV2,CASSIVGDRANYGYTF,TGTGCCAGCAGTATAGTCGGGGACAGGGCAAACTATGGCTACACCTTC
.,TRBJ2-7,.,TRBV5-5,CASSFSGQTYEQYF,TGTGCCAGCAGCTTCTCGGGACAAACCTACGAGCAGTACTTC
TRBD1,TRBJ2-2,.,TRBV23-1,CASSPGQGFAGELFF,TGCGCCAGCAGCCCGGGACAGGGCTTTGCCGGGGAGCTGTTTTTT
.,TRBJ1-1,once,TRBV28,CASSVAGAGTRTEAFF,TGTGCCAGCAGTGTGGCAGGGGCAGGGACGCGGACTGAAGCTTTCTTT
TRBD1,TRBJ1-6,once,TRBV2,CASSEEGQGRGNSPLHF,TGTGCCAGCAGTGAAGAGGGACAGGGGAGGGGTAATTCACCCCTCCACTTT
.,TRBJ1-3,.,TRBV7-2,CASSFQQVVSGNTIYF,TGTGCCAGCAGCTTTCAACAGGTCGTCTCTGGAAACACCATATATTTT
TRBD1,TRBJ1-2,.,TRBV6-5,CASRRTGGDGYTF,TGTGCCAGCAGGAGAACAGGGGGAGACGGCTACACCTTC
TRBD2,TRBJ2-1,.,TRBV29-1,CSFSGNVDNEQFF,TGCAGCTTCAGCGGGAATGTCGACAATGAGCAGTTCTTC
TRBD1,TRBJ1-4,many,TRBV7-6,CASSLARGQGKRANEKLFF,TGTGCCAGCAGCTTAGCGCGGGGACAGGGGAAAAGGGCTAATGAAAAACTGTTTTTT
.,TRBJ1-2,.,TRBV7-2,CASSLPGRNYGYTF,TGTGCCAGCAGCTTGCCAGGGCGCAACTATGGCTACACCTTC
.,TRBJ1-4,.,TRBV7-2,CASSVQGQSNEKLFF,TGTGCCAGCAGCGTTCAAGGACAGAGCAATGAAAAACTGTTTTTT
TRBD1,TRBJ2-5,.,TRBV5-4,CASSLRQGVETQYF,TGTGCCAGCAGCTTGAGACAGGGTGTAGAGACCCAGTACTTC
.,TRBJ2-5,.,TRBV7-3,CASSLGGSQETQYF,TGTGCCAGCAGCTTAGGGGGGTCCCAAGAGACCCAGTACTTC
TRBD2,TRBJ2-3,.,TRBV29-1,CSVDYGGEGDTQYF,TGCAGCGTTGACTACGGTGGGGAGGGAGATACGCAGTATTTT
.,TRBJ1-5,.,TRBV19,CASSIAGYSNQPQHF,TGTGCCAGTAGTATCGCAGGCTATAGCAATCAGCCCCAGCATTTT
.,TRBJ1-2,.,TRBV3-1/TRBV3-2,CASSQLRTLSEGYTF,TGTGCCAGCAGCCAACTTAGGACATTATCGGAAGGCTACACCTTC
.,TRBJ1-5,.,TRBV6-5,CASRSTGNQPQHF,TGTGCCAGCAGGTCAACAGGGAATCAGCCCCAGCATTTT
.,TRBJ2-7,.,TRBV7-7,CASSLRKVGQPSYEQYF,TGTGCCAGCAGCTTAAGGAAAGTGGGGCAGCCGTCCTACGAGCAGTACTTC
.,TRBJ2-7,.,TRBV10-2,CASLDSYEQYF,TGCGCCAGCCTAGACAGTTACGAGCAGTACTTC
.,TRBJ1-5,few,TRBV19,CASSINPDQPQHF,TGTGCCAGTAGTATTAACCCGGATCAGCCCCAGCATTTT
TRBD2,TRBJ2-1,few,TRBV25-1,CASSDQRGYNEQFF,TGTGCCAGCAGTGACCAGCGGGGCTACAATGAGCAGTTCTTC
.,TRBJ2-2,.,TRBV5-8,CASSFPQGIGELFF,TGTGCCAGCAGCTTTCCACAGGGAATCGGGGAGCTGTTTTTT
TRBD2,TRBJ2-4,.,TRBV7-3,CASRSSGVKNIQYF,TGTGCCAGCAGGTCCAGCGGGGTTAAAAACATTCAGTACTTC
TRBD1,TRBJ1-2,.,TRBV5-4,CASTTGGYNYGYTF,TGTGCCAGCACCACAGGGGGGTATAACTATGGCTACACCTTC
.,TRBJ1-3,.,TRBV7-2,CASSSTDSYSGNTIYF,TGTGCCAGCAGCTCGACAGACAGTTACTCTGGAAACACCATATATTTT
TRBD2,TRBJ2-1,.,TRBV6-5,CASMGLSGIYNEQFF,TGTGCCAGCATGGGTTTGAGCGGGATATACAATGAGCAGTTCTTC
.,TRBJ2-7,few,TRBV19,CASSRGVSYEQYF,TGTGCCAGTAGTAGAGGAGTGTCCTACGAGCAGTACTTC
.,TRBJ1-2,.,TRBV29-1,CSVAANYGYTF,TGCAGCGTTGCTGCTAACTATGGCTACACCTTC
TRBD1,TRBJ1-1,.,TRBV4-1,CASSQPLQGMNTEAFF,TGCGCCAGCAGCCAACCCCTACAGGGGATGAACACTGAAGCTTTCTTT
TRBD2,TRBJ2-1,few,TRBV3-1/TRBV3-2,CASSRSGAGGDEQFF,TGTGCCAGCAGCCGTTCCGGGGCGGGAGGCGATGAGCAGTTCTTC
TRBD1,TRBJ1-1,few,TRBV5-8,CASSSGTGVTEAFF,TGTGCCAGCAGCTCCGGGACAGGGGTCACTGAAGCTTTCTTT
TRBD1,TRBJ1-6,.,TRBV7-9,CASSLEVDRDSPLHF,TGTGCCAGCAGCTTAGAGGTGGACAGGGATTCACCCCTCCACTTT
TRBD1,TRBJ2-7,.,TRBV12-3/TRBV12-4,CASSTDRGHEQYF,TGTGCCAGCAGCACGGACAGGGGTCACGAGCAGTACTTC
.,TRBJ1-4,.,TRBV2,CASSEVSGGQRNEKLFF,TGTGCCAGCAGTGAAGTATCGGGGGGTCAGCGTAATGAAAAACTGTTTTTT
TRBD2,TRBJ2-1,.,TRBV15,CATSRGASGSDEQFF,TGTGCCACCAGCAGGGGGGCTAGCGGGAGCGATGAGCAGTTCTTC